This T cell receptor (beta chain) was identified during a study of sequential checkpoint blockade in melanoma. This CDR3 contains 13 residues. The J segment lost 4 bases and the V segment lost 7 bases, leaving 3 bases of the junction unmatched. Germline V CDR1 and CDR2: MNHGY, SAAAGT. Documented treatment: randomized to nivolumab then ipilimumab (arm A) or the reverse (arm B). Sequencing was performed with immunoSEQ multiplex PCR; in TCRdb, only in-frame clones are kept and a portion is missing. The table lists approximately 6,400 clones, under 25% of them singletons. The source was tumor tissue (inferred from file names), collected from a patient given nivolumab and ipilimumab in sequence. The TCR originated in a human donor with melanoma. The rearrangement links TRBV6-8 to TRBJ1-5, with TRBD1 matching 8 bases. CDR3 nucleotide sequence: TGTGCCAGCACCCGACAGGGGAATCAGCCCCAGCATTTT. It translates to CASTRQGNQPQHF.